This T cell receptor beta chain was obtained from a study of early T cells in non-severe SARS-CoV-2 infection. Findings and limits, study-wide: VDJdb matching, biased toward anti-spike CD8 responses, missed private and CD4 specificities.

Only a few counts were recorded for this clonotype. Its target is not known. V lost 5 bases to trimming and J lost 5 bases; unmatched junction nucleotides: 6. The CDR3 is 15 amino acids. The germline CDR1 and CDR2 sequences are ENHRY and SYGVKD. MiXCR, run by TCRdb on the 5' RACE reads, gives a single entry per CDR3 protein. The sample gives under 35,000 distinct CDR3 sequences, approximately 6.9% of which show up once; approximately 4% is in the top ten. The source material was whole blood. The TCR comes from an adult who was a healthcare worker with PCR-confirmed SARS-CoV-2 infection or an uninfected control (not recorded which). The V gene is TRBV10-3, the J gene TRBJ2-2; 9 bases line up with TRBD1. DNA of the CDR3: TGTGCCATCAGTCTCGGCGGGACAGGGACCGGGGAGCTGTTTTTT. Translated, it gives CAISLGGTGTGELFF.